These 22 T cell receptor beta chains share one sample of origin, sequenced in a study of radiotherapy plus CTLA-4 blockade in lung cancer. Clones were read by immunoSEQ multiplex PCR, and TCRdb kept only the in-frame ones, dropping some. Here the sample spans around 80,000 clones, under 75% being singletons. The sample here was peripheral blood, taken from a patient treated with radiotherapy plus ipilimumab. All receptors come from a human donor with non-small cell lung cancer whose response to radiotherapy plus ipilimumab could not be evaluated.

V usage is TRBV18 and J usage is TRBJ2-5; 10 nucleotides agree with TRBD1. The CDR3 contains 16 residues. Germline V gene sequence: CDR1 KGHSH, CDR2 LQKENI. V lost 3 bases and J lost 4; bases outside the gene matches: 8. The DNA for the CDR3 is TGTGCCAGCTCACCCACCCCGGACAGGGGGGGAGAGACCCAGTACTTC. Translating gives CASSPTPDRGGETQYF.

V and J are TRBV19 and TRBJ1-3; tentative D call: TRBD1 (6 bases). Per the germline V gene, CDR1 is LNHDA and CDR2 is SQIVND (reference sequence). The CDR3 sequence is 14 residues long. V was trimmed by 7 bases and J by 2 bases, leaving 12 bases between them. The CDR3 sequence: CASTDRSAGNTIYF. As DNA, the CDR3 is TGTGCCAGTACCGACAGGTCAGCTGGAAACACCATATATTTT.

V usage is TRBV6-5 and J usage is TRBJ2-7; D is ambiguous. Trimming took 4 bases from V and 5 from J, leaving 18 bases between them. Germline CDR1 MNHEY, CDR2 SVGAGI. The CDR3 has 15 amino acids. As DNA, the CDR3 is TGTGCCAGCAGTTTTTCTCGGATTCGAGGAGACGAGCAGTACTTC. It codes for CASSFSRIRGDEQYF.

This chain uses TRBV7-3 with TRBJ1-6; D perhaps matches TRBD1 (6 bases). Germline assignment: CDR1 SGHTA and CDR2 FQGTGA. The germline V and J ends were trimmed by 3 bases and 3 bases, with 12 bases remaining between them. CDR3 length: 16 amino acids. CDR3 sequence (DNA): TGTGCCAGCAGCTTGCGGACAGCCCTCTATAATTCACCCCTCCACTTT. Its protein product is CASSLRTALYNSPLHF.

This clone was observed once. This chain connects TRBV12-5 to TRBJ1-5; 10 positions agree with TRBD1. CDR3 length: 19 amino acids. The germline CDR1 and CDR2 sequences are LGHNT and FRNRAP. After removal of 2 bases from V and 2 bases from J, the junction contained 12 bases not matched to a gene. The CDR3 coding sequence is TGTGCTAGTGGTTTGCCCCTCCCCTGGGACAGGGGAGGCAATCAGCCCCAGCATTTT. Amino acids: CASGLPLPWDRGGNQPQHF.

V is TRBV30 and J is TRBJ1-4; D uncertain. CDR3 length: 14 residues. Germline values: CDR1 GTSNPN, CDR2 SVGIG (reference sequence). Trimming took 4 bases from V and 7 from J, leaving 16 bases between them. The CDR3 DNA reads as TGTGCCTGGAACCCGGGCAGCCGGGGTGAAAAACTGTTTTTT. It encodes CAWNPGSRGEKLFF. The whole variable domain, remainder taken from reference TRBV30 and TRBJ1-4, is SQTIHQWPATLVQPVGSPLSLECTVEGTSNPNLYWYRQAAGRGLQLLFYSVGIGQISSEVPQNLSASRPQDRQFILSSKKLLLSDSGFYLCAWNPGSRGEKLFFGSGTQLSVL.

The CDR3 DNA sequence: TGTGCCAGCAGTGTCCCCTCAGGGGATCTGTACTTC. This gives the protein CASSVPSGDLYF. This rearrangement joins TRBV6-5 to TRBJ2-7, with D possibly TRBD1 on 6 matching bases. Germline V gene lookup returns CDR1 MNHEY and CDR2 SVGAGI. The CDR3 has 12 amino acids. Trimming stripped 5 bases from V and 12 bases from J, with 17 bases between.

The rearrangement uses TRBV2 and TRBJ2-2; TRBD1 matches at 7 bases. V lost 5 bases to trimming and J lost 0 bases; unmatched junction nucleotides: 6. This CDR3 is 16 amino acids long. Germline V gives CDR1 SNHLY, CDR2 FYNNEI. The CDR3 DNA reads as TGTGCCAGCAGTCAGGACAGGCCCGCGAACACCGGGGAGCTGTTTTTT. The encoded protein is CASSQDRPANTGELFF.

The rearrangement joins TRBV19 to TRBJ1-2, with 7 positions matching TRBD1. J was trimmed by 6 bases and V by 4 bases; bases with no gene match: 11. This CDR3 comprises 15 residues. Germline V gene lookup returns CDR1 LNHDA and CDR2 SQIVND (reference sequence). The CDR3 reads CASSTRQGYLDGYTF. In DNA, the CDR3 is TGTGCCAGTAGTACCCGACAGGGCTACCTGGATGGCTACACCTTC.

There are a few counts of this clone. This sequence joins TRBV7-6 and TRBJ1-4, with a weak D call TRBD1 (6 bases). This CDR3 comprises 15 residues. The germline V gene encodes CDR1 SGHVS and CDR2 FNYEAQ. Trimming shortened V by 1 base and J by 8 bases, and 14 bases separated the two germline ends. This CDR3 reads CASSLDLGGMEKLFF. The CDR3 DNA reads as TGTGCCAGCAGCTTAGATTTAGGGGGAATGGAAAAACTGTTTTTT.

V usage is TRBV4-3 and J usage is TRBJ1-2; TRBD1 agrees at 8 bases. The germline V gene has CDR1 LGHNA and CDR2 YSLEER. The CDR3 length is 15 residues. J gave up 2 bases and V 0 bases, and 2 bases lay outside the gene matches. As DNA, the CDR3 is TGCGCCAGCAGCCAAGATACAGGGGGAAACTATGGCTACACCTTC. Translated: CASSQDTGGNYGYTF.

The chain has TRBV30 and TRBJ1-2; 7 bases map to TRBD1. CDR1 GTSNPN and CDR2 SVGIG come from the germline V gene (reference sequence). The CDR3 contains 14 residues. The V segment lost 4 bases and the J segment 4 bases; nucleotides outside the gene matches: 9. The CDR3 here is CAWMGTRGLYGYTF. The CDR3 DNA follows: TGTGCCTGGATGGGGACAAGGGGGCTCTATGGCTACACCTTC.

This clone has a handful of counts. The CDR3 DNA follows: TGTGCCAGCAGTGAAACATTAATCTCTGGAAACACCATATATTTT. Translation: CASSETLISGNTIYF. This chain links TRBV6-1 with TRBJ1-3, with no clear D. Germline loops: CDR1 MNHNS, CDR2 SASEGT. V was trimmed by 2 bases and J by 0 bases, leaving 8 bases between them. The CDR3 has 15 amino acids.

CDR3 sequence (DNA): TGTGCCAGTAGTATATTTATCTTGGGGGGGGGCTACAATGAGCAGTTCTTC. It codes for CASSIFILGGGYNEQFF. The J gene is TRBJ2-1, the V gene TRBV19, with TRBD2 matching over 7 bases. Trimming at V came to 2 bases and at J to 3 bases, leaving 10 bases not matched to a gene. Looked up from germline, CDR1 is LNHDA and CDR2 is SQIVND (reference sequence). The CDR3 sequence is 17 residues long.

This clone showed up just a few times. The chain is built from TRBV6-5 and TRBJ2-2; D possibly corresponds to TRBD1 (5 bases). With 6 bases removed from V and 6 bases from J, the gap between germline ends came to 14 bases. Germline values: CDR1 MNHEY, CDR2 SVGAGI. The CDR3 is 14 amino acids. The CDR3 protein is CASRGPAGSGELFF. CDR3 DNA: TGTGCCAGCAGGGGGCCAGCAGGGTCCGGGGAGCTGTTTTTT.

The chain links TRBV4-2 to TRBJ2-1; 11 nucleotides line up with TRBD2. Germline-derived CDR1 and CDR2 are LGHNA and YNFKEQ. This CDR3 has 17 amino acids. V trimming: 1 base; J trimming: 4 bases; junction bases outside the gene matches: 6. The CDR3 sequence is CASSQGTSGGLYNEQFF. CDR3 nucleotide sequence: TGTGCCAGCAGCCAAGGCACTAGCGGGGGCCTTTACAATGAGCAGTTCTTC.

This clone was picked up a small number of times. J is TRBJ1-3 and V is TRBV28; TRBD1 aligns across 8 bases. The CDR3 extends over 20 amino acids. CDR1 MDHEN and CDR2 SYDVKM come from the germline V gene. Trimming at V came to 6 bases and at J to 4 bases, leaving 23 bases not matched to a gene. CDR3 amino acids: CASRSRIIPGQDQSGNTIYF. The DNA for the CDR3 is TGTGCCAGCAGATCCCGAATAATACCGGGACAGGATCAATCCGGAAACACCATATATTTT.

This chain links TRBV9 with TRBJ2-3; the match to TRBD2 covers 10 bases. The V gene's germline CDR1 is SGDLS and CDR2 YYNGEE. The CDR3 spans 14 residues. The V and J ends lost 6 bases and 1 base, in that order; junction bases with no gene match: 2. The CDR3 sequence is CASNLAGGTDTQYF. The CDR3 nucleotides are TGTGCCAGCAATCTAGCGGGGGGCACAGATACGCAGTATTTT.

V gene TRBV4-3 combines with J gene TRBJ2-7; TRBD2 is a possible D gene (6 bases). The CDR3 contains 15 residues. Germline V gene lookup returns CDR1 LGHNA and CDR2 YSLEER. Trimming took 0 bases from V and 2 from J, leaving 11 bases between them. CDR3 nucleotide sequence: TGCGCCAGCAGCCAAGATCCAGGCGGGACCTACGAGCAGTACTTC. Translating it yields CASSQDPGGTYEQYF.

The chain combines TRBV5-4 with TRBJ2-7, with D tentatively TRBD1 (5 bases). The CDR3 has 16 residues. Germline V gives CDR1 SGHNT, CDR2 YYREEE (reference sequence). Trimming removed 4 bases from V and 3 bases from J, with 20 bases in between. The CDR3 loop reads CASSNARQRNDYEQYF. The CDR3 DNA is TGTGCCAGCAGCAACGCTCGACAGAGAAACGACTACGAGCAGTACTTC.

The chain is built from TRBV5-4 and TRBJ2-1, with D possibly matching TRBD1 (7 bases). Germline V gene data show CDR1 as SGHNT and CDR2 as YYREEE (reference sequence). Trimming removed 5 bases at V and 7 bases at J, with 22 bases between. The CDR3 runs 16 residues. The CDR3 loop is CASSPSAQGGGNEQFF. The CDR3 DNA reads as TGTGCCAGCAGTCCGTCGGCCCAGGGGGGCGGGAATGAGCAGTTCTTC.

This rearrangement joins TRBV25-1 to TRBJ2-5; weak D call: TRBD1 (6 bases). The CDR3 contains 14 residues. The germline V and J ends were trimmed by 3 bases and 4 bases, with 12 bases remaining between them. CDR1 and CDR2 from the germline V gene are MGHDK and SYGVNS. The CDR3 here is CASSDPRGSETQYF. CDR3 coding DNA: TGTGCCAGCAGTGATCCGAGGGGGTCAGAGACCCAGTACTTC.